The subject of this entry is one TCR beta chain. The germline gives CDR1 KGHSH, CDR2 LQKENI. The CDR3 has 15 amino acids. Between the trimmed V and J ends, which lost 3 bases and 1 base, there was a span of 12 bases. The data stem from a study of blood T cell repertoires in COVID-19. About the research overall: The analysed material was cDNA or gDNA that came from T cells, B-cell-depleted T cells, or PBMCs.

The method was immunoSEQ multiplex PCR; TCRdb's version includes in-frame clones alone and lacks a portion of them. The sample yields approximately 99,000 clones, approximately 80% seen once. This clonotype was sampled from a woman aged 70-85 years with acute or convalescent COVID-19. The chain has TRBV18 and TRBJ1-1, with D tentatively TRBD1 (5 bases). Specimen: peripheral blood. The CDR3 region is CASSPSRGTNTEAFF. The CDR3 coding sequence is TGTGCCAGCTCACCTTCTAGGGGCACGAACACTGAAGCTTTCTTT.